The 18 T cell receptor beta chains listed next were all sequenced from one sample in a study of cytomegalovirus exposure and HLA in healthy donors. PCR involved 60 Vbeta and 13 Jbeta primers. The repertoire was sequenced with immunoSEQ multiplex PCR; TCRdb's copy has only in-frame clones and lacks some. Among approximately 140,000 clones listed, 60% to 85% were seen once. The sequenced material came from PBMCs. The receptors here all came from a woman aged 40-49 years in good health and CMV-seronegative.

The chain couples TRBV7-3 to TRBJ2-7; 7 bases line up with TRBD1. V gave up 5 bases and J gave up 3 bases; unmatched junction bases: 7. In germline, CDR1 is SGHTA, CDR2 FQGTGA. CDR3 length equals 14 residues. CDR3 sequence (DNA): TGTGCCAGCAGCCCAACGGGACAGAGCTACGAGCAGTACTTC. Translation gives CASSPTGQSYEQYF.

This clone was observed a single time. The sample holds other DNA sequences that translate to the same CDR3. This chain connects TRBV28 to TRBJ1-4; 7 nucleotides agree with TRBD1. The J segment lost 8 bases and the V segment lost 3 bases, leaving 12 bases of the junction unmatched. The CDR3 is 16 residues long. The germline gives CDR1 MDHEN, CDR2 SYDVKM. CDR3 sequence reads: CASSFRTGTADEKLFF. The CDR3 bases are TGTGCCAGCAGTTTCCGCACAGGGACAGCCGACGAAAAACTGTTTTTT.

V gene TRBV6-1 combines with J gene TRBJ1-3, with D perhaps matching TRBD1 (6 bases). The CDR3 is 14 amino acids. V was shortened by 6 bases and J by 1 base, with 10 bases between the two germline ends. The germline V gene encodes CDR1 MNHNS and CDR2 SASEGT. CDR3 residues: CASRKTGSGNTIYF. CDR3 DNA sequence: TGTGCCAGCAGGAAGACAGGTTCTGGAAACACCATATATTTT.

The chain combines TRBV6-1 with TRBJ2-3; D is perhaps TRBD2 (6 bases). CDR1 MNHNS and CDR2 SASEGT come from the germline V gene. The CDR3 length is 16 residues. Trimming left V 4 bases short and J 2 bases short, with 16 bases between. The CDR3 region has the DNA TGTGCCAGCAGTGCCCCGGGACTGGACCCCACAGATACGCAGTATTTT. Translating gives CASSAPGLDPTDTQYF.

The V call is TRBV5-1, the J call TRBJ2-7, with 7 bases fitting TRBD2. The CDR3 covers 15 residues. V was pared by 2 bases and J by 4 bases, with 9 bases of the junction left unmatched. CDR1 and CDR2 from the germline V gene are SGHRS and YFSETQ. The CDR3 spells CASSFEGTGGYEQYF. In DNA form, the CDR3 reads TGCGCCAGCAGCTTTGAGGGGACGGGGGGTTACGAGCAGTACTTC.

This clone has just a few counts. The CDR3 region is CASSLPGTLGSYEQYF. The DNA for the CDR3 is TGTGCCAGCAGTTTGCCCGGGACTCTCGGCTCCTACGAGCAGTACTTC. The chain is built from TRBV28 and TRBJ2-7, with D tentatively TRBD2 (6 bases). The V end lost 3 bases, the J end lost 0 bases, and 15 bases lay between the germline ends. The CDR3 is made up of 16 amino acids. Germline values: CDR1 MDHEN, CDR2 SYDVKM. Variable domain in full (rest from reference TRBV28 and TRBJ2-7): DVKVTQSSRYLVKRTGEKVFLECVQDMDHENMFWYRQDPGLGLRLIYFSYDVKMKEKGDIPEGYSVSREKKERFSLILESASTNQTSMYLCASSLPGTLGSYEQYFGPGTRLTVT.

This CDR3 is CASSFDRGTGNTIYF. CDR3 nucleotides: TGTGCCAGCAGCTTCGACAGGGGAACTGGAAACACCATATATTTT. The chain joins TRBV11-2 to TRBJ1-3, with 8 positions matching TRBD1. This CDR3 contains 15 residues. V gave up 3 bases and J gave up 2 bases; unmatched junction bases: 3. Germline V CDR1 and CDR2: SGHAT, FQNNGV.

CDR3 residues: CASSLSGTAKETQYF. DNA of the CDR3: TGTGCCAGCAGCTTAAGCGGGACGGCTAAAGAGACCCAGTACTTC. This chain links TRBV7-3 with TRBJ2-5; a weak D match, TRBD2 (6 bases). The germline V gene encodes CDR1 SGHTA and CDR2 FQGTGA. The CDR3 consists of 15 residues. V dropped 1 base and J dropped 3 bases, with 12 bases sitting between them.

This chain links TRBV18 with TRBJ2-3; 15 nucleotides line up with TRBD2. J gave up 3 bases and V 2 bases, and 15 bases lay outside the gene matches. Germline CDR1 and CDR2: KGHSH and LQKENI. CDR3 length: 21 amino acids. Here the CDR3 DNA reads TGTGCCAGCTCACCAACCACCTCGGCCGGGACTAGCGGGAGGATAACAGATACGCAGTATTTT. This sequence encodes CASSPTTSAGTSGRITDTQYF.

This chain uses TRBV30 with TRBJ1-2; unclear D gene. V lost 0 bases and J 7 bases, leaving 9 bases between the germline ends. From germline, CDR1 is GTSNPN and CDR2 SVGIG (reference sequence). This CDR3 has 12 amino acids. CDR3 nucleotides: TGTGCCTGGAGTGTAATGGGAGGTGGCTACACCTTC. It specifies CAWSVMGGGYTF. The complete variable domain, with remaining parts taken from reference TRBV30 and TRBJ1-2, reads SQTIHQWPATLVQPVGSPLSLECTVEGTSNPNLYWYRQAAGRGLQLLFYSVGIGQISSEVPQNLSASRPQDRQFILSSKKLLLSDSGFYLCAWSVMGGGYTFGSGTRLTVV.

The CDR3 sequence: CASSHPLAGEDEQYF. In DNA form, the CDR3 reads TGCGCCAGCAGCCACCCACTAGCGGGAGAGGACGAGCAGTACTTC. V is TRBV4-1 and J is TRBJ2-7; 11 nucleotides agree with TRBD2. V trimming: 3 bases; J trimming: 5 bases; junction bases outside the gene matches: 6. The germline V gene encodes CDR1 MGHRA and CDR2 YSYEKL. The CDR3 runs 15 residues.

This clone was seen just once. The chain has TRBV27 and TRBJ2-1; D remains unclear. The CDR3 covers 13 residues. Germline lookup yields CDR1 MNHEY and CDR2 SMNVEV (reference sequence). Trimming removed 8 bases from V and 0 bases from J, with 8 bases in between. The CDR3 sequence: CASGQYSYNEQFF. Written as DNA, the CDR3 is TGTGCCAGCGGTCAGTACTCCTACAATGAGCAGTTCTTC.

The chain has TRBV15 and TRBJ1-2, with D unclear. The CDR3 sequence is 12 residues long. Germline lookup yields CDR1 LNHNV and CDR2 YYDKDF (reference sequence). V shed 0 bases and J shed 4 bases, with 3 bases lying between them. For the CDR3, the DNA is TGTGCCACCAGCAGAGATAGCTATGGCTACACCTTC. This encodes CATSRDSYGYTF.

The CDR3 sequence is CAIRPGYGNTEAFF. The CDR3 nucleotides are TGTGCCATCAGACCAGGGTATGGGAACACTGAAGCTTTCTTT. This chain links TRBV10-3 with TRBJ1-1, with a tentative D call TRBD1 (5 bases). With 6 bases removed from V and 1 base from J, the gap between germline ends came to 12 bases. Germline V gene data show CDR1 as ENHRY and CDR2 as SYGVKD. The CDR3 has 14 amino acids.

The chain links TRBV7-2 to TRBJ2-1; no clear D. Germline CDR1 and CDR2: SGHTA and FQGNSA. The CDR3 is made up of 15 amino acids. The V gene lost 0 bases and the J gene lost 0 bases, with 6 bases spanning the gap. The CDR3 protein is CASSLATGSYNEQFF. The CDR3 DNA reads TGTGCCAGCAGCTTAGCCACGGGCTCCTACAATGAGCAGTTCTTC.

There are a few counts of this clone. V usage is TRBV19 and J usage is TRBJ2-3, with 9 positions matching TRBD1. The CDR3 spans 17 residues. Losses at the gene ends were 4 bases for V and 4 bases for J; bases not matched to a gene: 12. From germline, CDR1 is LNHDA and CDR2 SQIVND (reference sequence). CDR3 region: CASSNLIRQGGADTQYF. In DNA form, the CDR3 reads TGTGCCAGTAGTAATCTAATTAGACAGGGGGGTGCAGATACGCAGTATTTT.

V is TRBV9 and J is TRBJ2-7; 10 bases fit TRBD1. V lost 3 bases, J lost 6 bases, and 6 bases stayed unmatched. The CDR3 totals 14 residues. The germline gives CDR1 SGDLS, CDR2 YYNGEE. The CDR3 loop reads CASSESGQGSEQYF. Here the CDR3 DNA reads TGTGCCAGCAGCGAGTCGGGACAGGGGTCCGAGCAGTACTTC.

The chain couples TRBV5-4 to TRBJ2-5; 10 bases align to TRBD2. The germline CDR1 and CDR2 sequences are SGHNT and YYREEE (reference sequence). Losses at the gene ends were 0 bases for V and 1 base for J; bases not matched to a gene: 9. The CDR3 consists of 18 residues. This CDR3 is CASSLDGTSEGPQETQYF. The CDR3 DNA is TGTGCCAGCAGCTTGGATGGGACTAGCGAGGGCCCCCAAGAGACCCAGTACTTC. The complete variable domain, with remaining parts taken from reference TRBV5-4 and TRBJ2-5, reads ETGVTQSPTHLIKTRGQQVTLRCSSQSGHNTVSWYQQALGQGPQFIFQYYREEENGRGNFPPRFSGLQFPNYSSELNVNALELDDSALYLCASSLDGTSEGPQETQYFGPGTRLLVL.